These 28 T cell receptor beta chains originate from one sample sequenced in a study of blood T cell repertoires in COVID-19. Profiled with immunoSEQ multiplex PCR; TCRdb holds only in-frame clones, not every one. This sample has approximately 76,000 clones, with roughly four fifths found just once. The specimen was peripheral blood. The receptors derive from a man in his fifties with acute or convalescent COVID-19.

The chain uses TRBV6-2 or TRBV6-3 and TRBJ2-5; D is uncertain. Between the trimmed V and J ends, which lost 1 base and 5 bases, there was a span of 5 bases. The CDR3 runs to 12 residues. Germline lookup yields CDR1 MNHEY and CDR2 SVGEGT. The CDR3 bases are TGTGCCAGCAGTTACTTTGGCGAGACCCAGTACTTC. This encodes CASSYFGETQYF.

The CDR3 here is CASSIGTAQETQYF. The CDR3 region has the DNA TGTGCCAGTAGTATAGGGACTGCGCAAGAGACCCAGTACTTC. This rearrangement joins TRBV19 to TRBJ2-5, with D possibly TRBD2 on 5 matching bases. This CDR3 spans 14 amino acids. The V end was cut by 1 base, the J end by 2 bases, with 8 bases between. Germline V lookup: CDR1 LNHDA, CDR2 SQIVND (reference sequence).

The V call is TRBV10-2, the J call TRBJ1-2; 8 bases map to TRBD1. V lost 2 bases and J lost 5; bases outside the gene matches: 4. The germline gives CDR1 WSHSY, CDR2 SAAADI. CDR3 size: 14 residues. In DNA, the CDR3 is TGCGCCAGCAGTGAGCCAGGGGGCAGGTATGGCTACACCTTC. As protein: CASSEPGGRYGYTF.

The CDR3 region is CASSLDNYYEQYF. The CDR3 nucleotides are TGTGCCAGCAGCCTGGACAACTACTACGAGCAGTACTTC. This chain joins TRBV5-6 and TRBJ2-7; TRBD1 is a possible D gene (5 bases). Germline CDR1 reads SGHDT; CDR2 reads YYEEEE. Trimming pared 4 bases from V and 3 bases from J, leaving 11 bases between. The CDR3 loop spans 13 amino acids.

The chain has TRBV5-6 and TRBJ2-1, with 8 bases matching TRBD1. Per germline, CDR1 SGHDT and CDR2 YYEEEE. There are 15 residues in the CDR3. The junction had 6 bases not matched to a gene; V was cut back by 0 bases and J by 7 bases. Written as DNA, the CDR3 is TGTGCCAGCAGCTTGGCAGGCAGGGACAGGAATGAGCAGTTCTTC. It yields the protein CASSLAGRDRNEQFF.

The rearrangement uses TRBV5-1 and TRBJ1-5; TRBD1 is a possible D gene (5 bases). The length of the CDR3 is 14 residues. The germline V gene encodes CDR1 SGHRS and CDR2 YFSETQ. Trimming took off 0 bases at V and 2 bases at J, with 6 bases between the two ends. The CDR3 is CASSLEQGNQPQHF. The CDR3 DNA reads TGCGCCAGCAGCTTGGAACAGGGCAATCAGCCCCAGCATTTT.

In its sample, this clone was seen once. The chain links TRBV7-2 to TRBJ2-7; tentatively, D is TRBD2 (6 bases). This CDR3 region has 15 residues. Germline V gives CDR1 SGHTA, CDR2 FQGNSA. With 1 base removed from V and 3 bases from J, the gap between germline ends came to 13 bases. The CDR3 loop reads CASSLGFTGDYEQYF. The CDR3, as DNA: TGTGCCAGCAGCTTAGGATTCACGGGGGACTACGAGCAGTACTTC.

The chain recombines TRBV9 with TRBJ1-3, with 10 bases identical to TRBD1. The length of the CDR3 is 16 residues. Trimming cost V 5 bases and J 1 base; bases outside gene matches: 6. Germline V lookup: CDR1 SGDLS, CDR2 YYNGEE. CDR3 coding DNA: TGTGCCAGCAGTCCGAGACAGGGGGCATCTGGAAACACCATATATTTT. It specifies CASSPRQGASGNTIYF.

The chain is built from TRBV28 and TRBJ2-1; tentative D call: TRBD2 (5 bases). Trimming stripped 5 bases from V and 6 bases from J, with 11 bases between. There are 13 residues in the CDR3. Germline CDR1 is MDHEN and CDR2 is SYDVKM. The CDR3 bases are TGTGCCAGCAGTAAGCGGCCCCTCAATGAGCAGTTCTTC. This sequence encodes CASSKRPLNEQFF. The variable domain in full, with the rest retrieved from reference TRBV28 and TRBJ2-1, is DVKVTQSSRYLVKRTGEKVFLECVQDMDHENMFWYRQDPGLGLRLIYFSYDVKMKEKGDIPEGYSVSREKKERFSLILESASTNQTSMYLCASSKRPLNEQFFGPGTRLTVL.

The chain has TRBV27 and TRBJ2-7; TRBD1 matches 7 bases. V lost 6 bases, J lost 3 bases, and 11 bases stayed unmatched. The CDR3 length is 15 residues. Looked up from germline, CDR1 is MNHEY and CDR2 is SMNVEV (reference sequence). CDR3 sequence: CASSPRQGSLYEQYF. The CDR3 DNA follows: TGTGCCAGCAGCCCCAGACAGGGATCCCTCTACGAGCAGTACTTC.

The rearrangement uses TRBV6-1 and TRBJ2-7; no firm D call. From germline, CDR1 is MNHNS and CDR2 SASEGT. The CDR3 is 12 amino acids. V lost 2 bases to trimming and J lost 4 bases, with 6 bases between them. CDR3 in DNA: TGTGCCAGCAGTGAAACGGGTTACGAGCAGTACTTC. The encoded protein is CASSETGYEQYF.

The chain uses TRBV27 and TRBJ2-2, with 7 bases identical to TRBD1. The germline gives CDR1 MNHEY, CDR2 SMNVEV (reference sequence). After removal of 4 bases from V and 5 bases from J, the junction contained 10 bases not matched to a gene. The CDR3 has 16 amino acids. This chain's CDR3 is CASSSPMTGQTGELFF. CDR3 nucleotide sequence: TGTGCCAGCAGTTCCCCTATGACAGGGCAAACCGGGGAGCTGTTTTTT.

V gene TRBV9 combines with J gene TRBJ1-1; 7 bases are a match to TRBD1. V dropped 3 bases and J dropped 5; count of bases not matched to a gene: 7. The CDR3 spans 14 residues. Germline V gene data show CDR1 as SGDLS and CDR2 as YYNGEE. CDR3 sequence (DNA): TGTGCCAGCAGCGAGACAGGGATGGGGACTGAAGCTTTCTTT. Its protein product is CASSETGMGTEAFF.

The CDR3 reads CASSSTGGEQYF. In nucleotides, the CDR3 is TGTGCCAGCAGTTCTACGGGGGGGGAGCAGTACTTC. The chain links TRBV12-3 or TRBV12-4 to TRBJ2-7; the match to TRBD2 covers 8 bases. This CDR3 has 12 residues. Trimming at V came to 4 bases and at J to 7 bases, leaving 3 bases not matched to a gene.

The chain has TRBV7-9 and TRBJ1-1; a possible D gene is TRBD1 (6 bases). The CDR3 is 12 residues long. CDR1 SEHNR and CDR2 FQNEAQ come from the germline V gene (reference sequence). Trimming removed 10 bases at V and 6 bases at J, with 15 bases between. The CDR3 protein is CAIGGDFPEAFF. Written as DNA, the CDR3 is TGTGCCATAGGGGGTGACTTCCCTGAAGCTTTCTTT.

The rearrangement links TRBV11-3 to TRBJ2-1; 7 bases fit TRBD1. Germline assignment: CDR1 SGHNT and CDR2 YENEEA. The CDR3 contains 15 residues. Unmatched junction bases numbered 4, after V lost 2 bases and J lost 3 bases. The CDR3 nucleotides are TGTGCCAGCAGCTTACGGGACAGCGGCTACAATGAGCAGTTCTTC. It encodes CASSLRDSGYNEQFF.

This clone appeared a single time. The CDR3 region is CASSEEGEASGDFHNEQFF. The DNA of the CDR3 is TGCGCCAGCAGTGAAGAGGGGGAGGCTAGCGGGGATTTCCACAATGAGCAGTTCTTC. The chain links TRBV10-1 to TRBJ2-1; TRBD2 aligns across 9 bases. The V gene's germline CDR1 is WNHNN and CDR2 SYGVQD (reference sequence). The CDR3 spans 19 residues. The J segment lost 5 bases and the V segment lost 3 bases, leaving 17 bases of the junction unmatched.

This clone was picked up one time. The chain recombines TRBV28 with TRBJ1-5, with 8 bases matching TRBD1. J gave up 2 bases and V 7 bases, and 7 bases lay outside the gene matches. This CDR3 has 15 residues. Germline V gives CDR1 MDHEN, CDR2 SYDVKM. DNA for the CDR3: TGTGCCAGCACCCTACTGGACAGGGGCAATCAGCCCCAGCATTTT. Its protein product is CASTLLDRGNQPQHF. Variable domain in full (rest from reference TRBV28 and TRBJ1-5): DVKVTQSSRYLVKRTGEKVFLECVQDMDHENMFWYRQDPGLGLRLIYFSYDVKMKEKGDIPEGYSVSREKKERFSLILESASTNQTSMYLCASTLLDRGNQPQHFGDGTRLSIL.

CDR3 coding DNA: TGTGCCAGCAGTAACACAGGGAAAGGTCAGCCCCAGCATTTT. Its protein is CASSNTGKGQPQHF. The chain couples TRBV14 to TRBJ1-5, with D possibly being TRBD1 (6 bases). From germline, CDR1 is SGHDN and CDR2 FVKESK. Deletions cut 6 bases from V and 6 bases from J, with 15 bases between. There are 14 residues in the CDR3. The entire variable domain, with the rest obtained from reference TRBV14 and TRBJ1-5, is as follows: EAGVTQFPSHSVIEKGQTVTLRCDPISGHDNLYWYRRVMGKEIKFLLHFVKESKQDESGMPNNRFLAERTGGTYSTLKVQPAELEDSGVYFCASSNTGKGQPQHFGDGTRLSIL.

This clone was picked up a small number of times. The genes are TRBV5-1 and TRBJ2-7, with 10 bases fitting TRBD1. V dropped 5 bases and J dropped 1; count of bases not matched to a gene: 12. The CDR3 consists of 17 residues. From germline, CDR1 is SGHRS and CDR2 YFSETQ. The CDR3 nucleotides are TGCGCCAGCAGAATCAGTACGGGACAGGGGATTTCCTACGAGCAGTACTTC. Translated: CASRISTGQGISYEQYF.

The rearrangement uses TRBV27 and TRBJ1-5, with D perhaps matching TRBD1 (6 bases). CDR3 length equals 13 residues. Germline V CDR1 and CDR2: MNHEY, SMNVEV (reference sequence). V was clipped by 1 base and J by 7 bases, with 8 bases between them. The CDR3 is CASSLWGQQPQHF. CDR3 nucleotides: TGTGCCAGCAGTTTATGGGGGCAGCAGCCCCAGCATTTT.

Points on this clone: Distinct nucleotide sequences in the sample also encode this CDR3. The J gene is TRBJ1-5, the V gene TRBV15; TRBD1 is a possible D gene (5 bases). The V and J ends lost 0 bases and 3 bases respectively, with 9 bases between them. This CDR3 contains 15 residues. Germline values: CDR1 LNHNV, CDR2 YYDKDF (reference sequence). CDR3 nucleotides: TGTGCCACCAGCAGAGATACAGGACCCAATCAGCCCCAGCATTTT. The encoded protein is CATSRDTGPNQPQHF.

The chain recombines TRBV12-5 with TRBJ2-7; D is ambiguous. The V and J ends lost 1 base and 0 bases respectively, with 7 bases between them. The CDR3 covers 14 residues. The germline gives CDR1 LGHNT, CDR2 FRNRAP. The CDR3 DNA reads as TGTGCTAGTGGTTTGGGGCCTAGCTCCTACGAGCAGTACTTC. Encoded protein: CASGLGPSSYEQYF.

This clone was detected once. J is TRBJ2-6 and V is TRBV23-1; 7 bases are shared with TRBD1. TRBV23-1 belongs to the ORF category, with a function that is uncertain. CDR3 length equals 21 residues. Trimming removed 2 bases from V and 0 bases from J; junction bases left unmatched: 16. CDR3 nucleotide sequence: TGCGCCAGCAGTCAAAACAACCTTAAGACAGGGCCCTACTCTGGGGCCAACGTCCTGACTTTC. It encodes CASSQNNLKTGPYSGANVLTF.

DNA of the CDR3: TGTGCCAGCAGTTTCGGAGATACGCAGTATTTT. Amino acids: CASSFGDTQYF. The chain combines TRBV27 with TRBJ2-3; no clear D gene. CDR1 and CDR2 (germline): MNHEY, SMNVEV (reference sequence). The CDR3 covers 11 residues. V shed 3 bases and J shed 5 bases, with 3 bases lying between them.

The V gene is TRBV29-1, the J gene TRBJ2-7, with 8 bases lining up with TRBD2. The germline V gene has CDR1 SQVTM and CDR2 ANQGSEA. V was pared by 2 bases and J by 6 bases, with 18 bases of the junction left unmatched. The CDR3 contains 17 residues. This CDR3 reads CSVESDLGSGRSTEQYF. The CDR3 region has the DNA TGCAGCGTTGAATCGGATCTGGGGAGCGGGAGAAGTACCGAGCAGTACTTC.

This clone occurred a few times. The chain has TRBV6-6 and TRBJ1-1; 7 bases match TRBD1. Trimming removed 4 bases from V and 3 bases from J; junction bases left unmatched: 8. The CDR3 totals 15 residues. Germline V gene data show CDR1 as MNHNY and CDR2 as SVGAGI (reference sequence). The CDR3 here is CASSSIRQGYTEAFF. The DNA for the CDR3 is TGTGCCAGCAGTTCCATCCGACAGGGCTACACTGAAGCTTTCTTT.

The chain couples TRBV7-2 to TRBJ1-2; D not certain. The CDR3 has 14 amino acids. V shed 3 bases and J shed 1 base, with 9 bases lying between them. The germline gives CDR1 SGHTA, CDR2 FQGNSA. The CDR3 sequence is CASSLVYSNYGYTF. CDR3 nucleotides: TGTGCCAGCAGCTTGGTGTACAGTAACTATGGCTACACCTTC.